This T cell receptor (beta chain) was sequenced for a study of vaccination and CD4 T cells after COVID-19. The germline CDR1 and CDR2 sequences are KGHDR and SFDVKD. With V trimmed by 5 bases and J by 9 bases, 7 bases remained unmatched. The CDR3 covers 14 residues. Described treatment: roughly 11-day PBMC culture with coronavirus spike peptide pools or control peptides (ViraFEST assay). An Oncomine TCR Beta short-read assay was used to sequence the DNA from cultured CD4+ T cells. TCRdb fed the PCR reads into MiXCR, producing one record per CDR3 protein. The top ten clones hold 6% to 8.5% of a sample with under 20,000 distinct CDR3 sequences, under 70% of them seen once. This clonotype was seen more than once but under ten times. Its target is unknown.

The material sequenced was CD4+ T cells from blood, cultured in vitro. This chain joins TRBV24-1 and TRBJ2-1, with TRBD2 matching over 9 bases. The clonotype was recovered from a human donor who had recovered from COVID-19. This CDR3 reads CATSVRGRASEQFF. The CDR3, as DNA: TGTGCCACCAGTGTACGCGGGAGGGCCTCTGAGCAGTTCTTC.